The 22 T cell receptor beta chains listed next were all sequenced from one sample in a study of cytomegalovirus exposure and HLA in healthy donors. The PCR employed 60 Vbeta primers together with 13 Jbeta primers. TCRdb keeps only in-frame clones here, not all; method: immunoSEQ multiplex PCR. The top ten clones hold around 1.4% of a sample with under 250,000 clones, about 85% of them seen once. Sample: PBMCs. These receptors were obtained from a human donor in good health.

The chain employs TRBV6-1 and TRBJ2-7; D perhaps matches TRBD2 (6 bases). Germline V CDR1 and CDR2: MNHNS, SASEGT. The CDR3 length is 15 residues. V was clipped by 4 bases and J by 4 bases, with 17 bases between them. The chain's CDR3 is CASSALTGLSYEQYF. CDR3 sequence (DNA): TGTGCCAGCAGTGCCCTTACGGGACTTAGTTACGAGCAGTACTTC.

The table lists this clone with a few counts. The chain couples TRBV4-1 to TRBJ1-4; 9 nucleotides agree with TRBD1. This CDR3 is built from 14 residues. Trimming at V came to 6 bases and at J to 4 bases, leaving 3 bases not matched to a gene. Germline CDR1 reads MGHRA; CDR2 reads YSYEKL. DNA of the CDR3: TGCGCCAGCAGACCGGGACAGGGTAATGAAAAACTGTTTTTT. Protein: CASRPGQGNEKLFF.

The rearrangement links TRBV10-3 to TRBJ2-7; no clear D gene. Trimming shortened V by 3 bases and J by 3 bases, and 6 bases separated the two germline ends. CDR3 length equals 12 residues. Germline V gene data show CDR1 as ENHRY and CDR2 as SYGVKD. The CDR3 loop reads CAISDESYEQYF. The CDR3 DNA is TGTGCCATCAGTGATGAGAGCTACGAGCAGTACTTC.

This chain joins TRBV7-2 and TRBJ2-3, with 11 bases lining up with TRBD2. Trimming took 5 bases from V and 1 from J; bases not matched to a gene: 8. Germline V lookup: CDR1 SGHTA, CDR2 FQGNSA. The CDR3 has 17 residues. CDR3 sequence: CASSMRPGLAGTDTQYF. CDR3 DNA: TGTGCCAGCAGCATGCGACCGGGACTAGCGGGCACAGATACGCAGTATTTT.

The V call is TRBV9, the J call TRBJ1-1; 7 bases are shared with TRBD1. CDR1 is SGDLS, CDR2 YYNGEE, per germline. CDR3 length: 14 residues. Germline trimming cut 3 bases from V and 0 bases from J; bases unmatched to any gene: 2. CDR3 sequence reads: CASSGTGVNTEAFF. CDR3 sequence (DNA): TGTGCCAGCAGCGGAACAGGGGTGAACACTGAAGCTTTCTTT.

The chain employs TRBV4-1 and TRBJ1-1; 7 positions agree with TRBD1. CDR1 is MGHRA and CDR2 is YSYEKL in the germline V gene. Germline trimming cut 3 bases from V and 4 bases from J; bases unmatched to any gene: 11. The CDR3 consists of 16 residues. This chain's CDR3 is CASSQFSGRGVTEAFF. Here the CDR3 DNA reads TGCGCCAGCAGCCAGTTTAGCGGCAGGGGGGTCACTGAAGCTTTCTTT.

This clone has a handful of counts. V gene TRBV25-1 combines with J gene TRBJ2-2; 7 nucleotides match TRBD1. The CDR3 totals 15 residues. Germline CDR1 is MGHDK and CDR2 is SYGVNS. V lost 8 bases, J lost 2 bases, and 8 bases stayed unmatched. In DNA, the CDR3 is TGTGCCAGCGCTCCGGGACAGTCAAACACCGGGGAGCTGTTTTTT. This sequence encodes CASAPGQSNTGELFF.

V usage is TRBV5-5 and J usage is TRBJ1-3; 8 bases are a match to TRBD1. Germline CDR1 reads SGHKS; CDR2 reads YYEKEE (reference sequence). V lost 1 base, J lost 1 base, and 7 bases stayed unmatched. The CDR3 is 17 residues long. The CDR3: CASSLLGQAYSGNTIYF. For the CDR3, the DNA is TGTGCCAGCAGCTTGTTGGGACAGGCCTATTCTGGAAACACCATATATTTT.

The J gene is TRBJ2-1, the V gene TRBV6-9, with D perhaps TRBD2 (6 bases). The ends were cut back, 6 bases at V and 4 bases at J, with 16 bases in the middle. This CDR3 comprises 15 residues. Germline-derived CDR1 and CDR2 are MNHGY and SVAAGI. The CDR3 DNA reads TGTGCCAGCAGCCCTGCGGGGTGGCCTTACAATGAGCAGTTCTTC. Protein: CASSPAGWPYNEQFF.

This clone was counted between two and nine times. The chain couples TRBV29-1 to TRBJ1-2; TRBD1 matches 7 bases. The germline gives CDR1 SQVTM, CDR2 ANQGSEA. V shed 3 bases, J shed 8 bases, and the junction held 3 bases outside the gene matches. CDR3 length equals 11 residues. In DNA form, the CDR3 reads TGCAGCGTTGAGAGGGGGCACGGCTACACCTTC. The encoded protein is CSVERGHGYTF.

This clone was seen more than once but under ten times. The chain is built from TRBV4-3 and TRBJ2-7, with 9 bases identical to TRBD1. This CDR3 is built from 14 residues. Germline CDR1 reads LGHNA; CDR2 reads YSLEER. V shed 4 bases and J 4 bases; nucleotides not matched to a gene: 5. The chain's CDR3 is CASSRKQGAYEQYF. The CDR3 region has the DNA TGCGCCAGCAGCCGGAAACAGGGGGCTTACGAGCAGTACTTC.

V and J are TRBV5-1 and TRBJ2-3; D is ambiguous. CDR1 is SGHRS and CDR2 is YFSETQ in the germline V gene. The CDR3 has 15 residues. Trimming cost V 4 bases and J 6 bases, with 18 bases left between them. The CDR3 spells CASSLTTLPADTQYF. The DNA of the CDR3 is TGCGCCAGCAGCCTGACAACACTCCCTGCGGATACGCAGTATTTT.

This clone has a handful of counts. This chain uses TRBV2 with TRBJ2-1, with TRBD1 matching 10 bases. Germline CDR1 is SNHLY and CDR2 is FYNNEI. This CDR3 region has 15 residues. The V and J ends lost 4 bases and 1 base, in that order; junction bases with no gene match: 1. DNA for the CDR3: TGTGCCAGCAGTGCGGGACAGGGGTCCTACAATGAGCAGTTCTTC. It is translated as CASSAGQGSYNEQFF.

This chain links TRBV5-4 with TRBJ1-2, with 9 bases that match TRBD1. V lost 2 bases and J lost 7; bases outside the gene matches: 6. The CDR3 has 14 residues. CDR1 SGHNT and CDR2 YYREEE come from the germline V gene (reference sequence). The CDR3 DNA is TGTGCCAGCAGCTTACAGGGGGCTAATGGTGGCTACACCTTC. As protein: CASSLQGANGGYTF.

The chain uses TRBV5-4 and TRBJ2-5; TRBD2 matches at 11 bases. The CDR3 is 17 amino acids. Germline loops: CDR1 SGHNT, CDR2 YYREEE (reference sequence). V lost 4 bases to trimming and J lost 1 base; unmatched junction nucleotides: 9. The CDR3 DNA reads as TGTGCCAGCAGCCCCTCCGGGACTAGCGGCTTCCAAGAGACCCAGTACTTC. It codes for CASSPSGTSGFQETQYF.

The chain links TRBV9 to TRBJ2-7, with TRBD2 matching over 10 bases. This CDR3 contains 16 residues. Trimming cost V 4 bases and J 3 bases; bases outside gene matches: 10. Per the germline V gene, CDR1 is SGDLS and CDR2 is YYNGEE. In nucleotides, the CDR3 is TGTGCCAGCAGCCCCCGGACTAGCGGTTCCTTCTACGAGCAGTACTTC. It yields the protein CASSPRTSGSFYEQYF.

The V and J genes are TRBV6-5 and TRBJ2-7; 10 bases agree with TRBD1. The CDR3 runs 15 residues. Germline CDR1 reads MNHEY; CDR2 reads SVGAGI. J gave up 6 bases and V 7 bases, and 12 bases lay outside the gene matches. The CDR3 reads CASNGGQGTSGEQYF. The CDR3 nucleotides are TGTGCCAGCAATGGGGGACAGGGGACAAGTGGCGAGCAGTACTTC.

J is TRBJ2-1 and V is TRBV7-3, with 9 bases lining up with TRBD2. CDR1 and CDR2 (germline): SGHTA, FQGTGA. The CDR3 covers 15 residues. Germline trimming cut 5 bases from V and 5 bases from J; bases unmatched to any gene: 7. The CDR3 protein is CASSTGTSQNNEQFF. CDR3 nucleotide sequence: TGTGCCAGCAGCACGGGGACTAGCCAAAACAATGAGCAGTTCTTC.

Here the CDR3 reads CASSYSTRGETQYF. In nucleotides, the CDR3 is TGTGCCAGCAGTTACTCAACTCGAGGAGAGACCCAGTACTTC. V usage is TRBV6-6 and J usage is TRBJ2-5; D ambiguous. Between the trimmed V and J ends, which lost 0 bases and 4 bases, there was a span of 9 bases. CDR1 and CDR2 from the germline V gene are MNHNY and SVGAGI (reference sequence). The CDR3 covers 14 residues.

For the CDR3, the DNA is TGCGCCAGCAGCCCAGGGGGCTCAACTAATGAAAAACTGTTTTTT. Protein product: CASSPGGSTNEKLFF. The rearrangement links TRBV5-1 to TRBJ1-4; 8 positions agree with TRBD1. Germline V gene sequence: CDR1 SGHRS, CDR2 YFSETQ. The junction had 2 bases not matched to a gene; V was cut back by 4 bases and J by 0 bases. The CDR3 is made up of 15 amino acids.

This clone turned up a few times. The CDR3 nucleotides read TGTGCCAGCAGCAGGGACAGGGTAACATACGAGCAGTACTTC. This codes for CASSRDRVTYEQYF. This chain uses TRBV5-4 with TRBJ2-7, with 9 nucleotides matching TRBD1. This CDR3 is built from 14 residues. Trimming cost V 4 bases and J 4 bases; bases outside gene matches: 6. Germline CDR1 SGHNT, CDR2 YYREEE (reference sequence).

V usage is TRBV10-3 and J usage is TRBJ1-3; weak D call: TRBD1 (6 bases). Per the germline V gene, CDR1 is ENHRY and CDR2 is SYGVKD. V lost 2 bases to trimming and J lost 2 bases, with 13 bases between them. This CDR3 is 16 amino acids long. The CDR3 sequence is CAISERGGAAGNTIYF. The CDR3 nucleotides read TGTGCCATCAGTGAGCGTGGGGGGGCCGCTGGAAACACCATATATTTT.